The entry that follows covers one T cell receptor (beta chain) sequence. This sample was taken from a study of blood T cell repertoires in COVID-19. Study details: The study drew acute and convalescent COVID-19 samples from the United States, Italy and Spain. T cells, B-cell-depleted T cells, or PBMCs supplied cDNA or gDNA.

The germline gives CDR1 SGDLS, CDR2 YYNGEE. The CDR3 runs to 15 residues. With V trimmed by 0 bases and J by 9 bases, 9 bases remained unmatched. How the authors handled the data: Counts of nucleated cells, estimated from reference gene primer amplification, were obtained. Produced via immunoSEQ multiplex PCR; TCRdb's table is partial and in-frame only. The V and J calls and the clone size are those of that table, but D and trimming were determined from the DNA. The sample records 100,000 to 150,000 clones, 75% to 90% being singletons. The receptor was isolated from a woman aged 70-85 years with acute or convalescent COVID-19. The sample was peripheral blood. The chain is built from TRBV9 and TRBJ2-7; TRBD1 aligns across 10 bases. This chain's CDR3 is CASSVDWTGGNGQYF. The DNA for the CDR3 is TGTGCCAGCAGCGTAGATTGGACAGGGGGAAATGGGCAGTACTTC.